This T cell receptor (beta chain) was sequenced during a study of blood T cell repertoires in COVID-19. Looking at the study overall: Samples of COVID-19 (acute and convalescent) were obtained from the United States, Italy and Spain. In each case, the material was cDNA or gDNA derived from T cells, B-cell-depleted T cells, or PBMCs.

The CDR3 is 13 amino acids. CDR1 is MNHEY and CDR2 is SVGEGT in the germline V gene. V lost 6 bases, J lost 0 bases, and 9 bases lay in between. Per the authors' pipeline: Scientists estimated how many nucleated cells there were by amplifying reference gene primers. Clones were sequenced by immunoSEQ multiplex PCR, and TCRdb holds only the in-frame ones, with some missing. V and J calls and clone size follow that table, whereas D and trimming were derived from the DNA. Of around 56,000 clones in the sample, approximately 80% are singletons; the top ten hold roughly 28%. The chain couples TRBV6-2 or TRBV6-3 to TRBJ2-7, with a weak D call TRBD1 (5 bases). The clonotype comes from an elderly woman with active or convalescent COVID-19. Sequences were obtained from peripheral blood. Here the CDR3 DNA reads TGTGCCAGCAGCCTCAGGGTCTCCTACGAGCAGTACTTC. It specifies CASSLRVSYEQYF.